A selection of T cell receptor beta chains follows, all from one sample in a study of regulatory dendritic cells for organ transplantation. Generated by immunoSEQ multiplex PCR, the TCRdb table keeps only in-frame clones and is missing some. This table has about 34,000 clones, about 89% appearing once. What was sequenced was naive CD4+ T cells from blood. Receptor source: a human donor in good health. Both conserved end residues are part of each CDR3. Each record gives: clone size, J gene, D gene, V gene, CDR3 protein, CDR3 DNA. D genes are given only for firm matches. Clone size appears in some rows only: once, few, many, or a class for an expanded clone.

>once|TRBJ1-4|.|TRBV30
CAWSGTAFNEKLFF
TGTGCCTGGAGTGGGACGGCATTTAATGAAAAACTGTTTTTT
>once|TRBJ2-1|.|TRBV18
CASSTRQSSYNEQFF
TGTGCCAGCTCAACGCGCCAGAGCTCCTACAATGAGCAGTTCTTC
>.|TRBJ2-2|.|TRBV11-3
CASSLTGNTGELFF
TGTGCCAGCAGCTTGACAGGGAACACCGGGGAGCTGTTTTTT
>.|TRBJ1-1|.|TRBV28
CASSSTGTATEAFF
TGTGCCAGCAGTTCAACCGGGACGGCTACTGAAGCTTTCTTT
>.|TRBJ2-6|TRBD1|TRBV19
CASSKTGGIGIRRANVLTF
TGTGCCAGTAGTAAAACAGGGGGGATCGGTATTAGAAGGGCCAACGTCCTGACTTTC
>.|TRBJ2-3|.|TRBV2
CASRSDRADTQYF
TGTGCCAGCAGGAGCGACCGGGCAGATACGCAGTATTTT
>.|TRBJ1-3|.|TRBV7-2
CASSSLGIGTIYF
TGTGCCAGCAGCTCCTTAGGCATTGGCACCATATATTTT
>.|TRBJ2-2|.|TRBV2
CASRVGHTNTGELFF
TGTGCCAGCCGAGTGGGACATACGAACACCGGGGAGCTGTTTTTT
>.|TRBJ1-5|.|TRBV7-3
CASSPNSNQPQHF
TGTGCCAGCAGTCCAAATAGCAATCAGCCCCAGCATTTT
>.|TRBJ2-7|.|TRBV9
CASSDSPDSAYEQYF
TGTGCCAGCAGCGATTCACCGGACAGCGCCTACGAGCAGTACTTC
>few|TRBJ2-2|.|TRBV16
CASSQNIPGELFF
TGTGCCAGCAGCCAAAATATCCCCGGGGAGCTGTTTTTT
>.|TRBJ1-2|.|TRBV5-5
CASSPQGQYGYTF
TGTGCCAGCAGCCCACAGGGCCAATATGGCTACACCTTC
>.|TRBJ1-1|.|TRBV11-2
CASSLGRVLWGDTEAFF
TGTGCCAGCAGCTTAGGTAGGGTTCTATGGGGAGACACTGAAGCTTTCTTT
>.|TRBJ2-7|.|TRBV6-1
CASSEAFVGRGSYEQYF
TGTGCCAGCAGTGAAGCTTTCGTGGGCAGGGGCTCCTACGAGCAGTACTTC
>once|TRBJ1-2|TRBD1|TRBV28
CASSFIKAGTVNSGYTF
TGTGCCAGCAGTTTTATAAAGGCCGGGACAGTGAACTCTGGCTACACCTTC
>.|TRBJ1-2|.|TRBV5-4
CASSDILTGAHTF
TGTGCCAGCAGCGATATACTGACAGGCGCTCACACCTTC
>.|TRBJ2-7|TRBD2|TRBV7-2
CASSFLAEPYEQYF
TGTGCCAGCAGCTTTCTAGCGGAACCCTACGAGCAGTACTTC
>.|TRBJ2-7|.|TRBV9
CASSVESGQGTYEQYF
TGTGCCAGCAGCGTAGAATCAGGTCAGGGAACCTACGAGCAGTACTTC
>once|TRBJ2-5|TRBD2|TRBV6-6
CASRSGGQETQYF
TGTGCCAGCAGGAGCGGGGGCCAAGAGACCCAGTACTTC
>.|TRBJ1-2|TRBD1|TRBV2
CASTSQGARGDGYTF
TGTGCCAGCACTTCACAGGGGGCGCGGGGTGATGGCTACACCTTC
>.|TRBJ2-1|.|TRBV4-3
CASSQWTGNEQFF
TGCGCCAGCAGCCAATGGACTGGCAATGAGCAGTTCTTC
>.|TRBJ2-5|TRBD2|TRBV19
CASKESGLAGHQETQYF
TGTGCCAGTAAGGAGTCGGGACTAGCGGGGCACCAAGAGACCCAGTACTTC
>.|TRBJ2-6|.|TRBV7-9
CASSPTTGANVLTF
TGTGCCAGCAGCCCCACTACTGGGGCCAACGTCCTGACTTTC
>.|TRBJ1-2|.|TRBV6-5
CASSYDNLGYGYTF
TGTGCCAGCAGTTACGACAATTTGGGCTATGGCTACACCTTC
>.|TRBJ2-2|.|TRBV4-1
CASSQDMGGVRTGELFF
TGCGCCAGCAGCCAAGATATGGGGGGCGTTCGTACCGGGGAGCTGTTTTTT
>.|TRBJ1-2|TRBD1|TRBV6-5
CASSYFLTGGADGYTF
TGTGCCAGCAGTTACTTTTTGACAGGGGGGGCGGATGGCTACACCTTC
>.|TRBJ2-5|TRBD2|TRBV19
CASSITAGVGLETQYF
TGTGCCAGTAGTATCACTGCGGGAGTAGGGTTAGAGACCCAGTACTTC
>.|TRBJ2-5|.|TRBV30
CAWSSGRLGIRETQYF
TGTGCCTGGAGTTCGGGGCGACTAGGCATCAGGGAGACCCAGTACTTC
>.|TRBJ2-5|TRBD2|TRBV4-3
CASSPQTSGGPETQYF
TGCGCCAGCAGCCCGCAGACTAGCGGGGGGCCAGAGACCCAGTACTTC
>.|TRBJ2-1|TRBD2|TRBV11-3
CASSLAPGLAGGPADNEQFF
TGTGCCAGCAGCTTAGCGCCGGGACTAGCGGGGGGGCCAGCGGACAATGAGCAGTTCTTC
>once|TRBJ2-5|.|TRBV6-1
CASSEIQRGETQYF
TGTGCCAGCAGTGAAATCCAGAGGGGAGAGACCCAGTACTTC
>.|TRBJ2-1|TRBD1|TRBV18
CASSPRRTGHNEQFF
TGTGCCAGCTCACCACGACGGACAGGGCACAATGAGCAGTTCTTC
>.|TRBJ2-5|.|TRBV18
CASSPSGLGETQYF
TGTGCCAGCTCACCTTCAGGGCTCGGCGAGACCCAGTACTTC
>.|TRBJ2-7|TRBD2|TRBV7-2
CASSLAGGPYEQYF
TGTGCCAGCAGCCTAGCGGGGGGGCCGTACGAGCAGTACTTC
>.|TRBJ2-1|.|TRBV7-2
CASSARIVSYNEQFF
TGTGCCAGCAGCGCTAGGATCGTCTCCTACAATGAGCAGTTCTTC
>.|TRBJ1-1|TRBD1|TRBV7-2
CASSPGTDYTEAFF
TGTGCCAGCAGTCCCGGGACAGACTACACTGAAGCTTTCTTT
>.|TRBJ2-2|TRBD2|TRBV2
CASSRLAGHTGELFF
TGTGCCAGCAGTCGACTAGCGGGCCACACCGGGGAGCTGTTTTTT
>.|TRBJ1-3|.|TRBV7-8
CASSLVTSGNTIYF
TGTGCCAGCAGCCTGGTTACCTCTGGAAACACCATATATTTT
>few|TRBJ2-7|.|TRBV27
CASSLSSYGFSYEQYF
TGTGCCAGCAGTTTATCTTCGTATGGGTTTTCCTACGAGCAGTACTTC
>.|TRBJ2-3|.|TRBV4-1
CASSQHPLPGTSTDTQYF
TGCGCCAGCAGCCAGCACCCGCTACCCGGGACTAGCACAGATACGCAGTATTTT
>.|TRBJ2-7|TRBD1|TRBV5-4
CASSGRTGDYEQYF
TGTGCCAGCAGCGGTAGGACAGGGGATTACGAGCAGTACTTC
>.|TRBJ2-1|.|TRBV11-2
CASSFAYNEQFF
TGTGCCAGCAGCTTCGCCTACAATGAGCAGTTCTTC
>.|TRBJ2-3|TRBD2|TRBV19
CASSARTSGYTDTQYF
TGTGCCAGTAGTGCCCGGACTAGCGGGTACACAGATACGCAGTATTTT
>.|TRBJ1-1|.|TRBV28
CASSYPGVPEAFF
TGTGCCAGCAGTTATCCCGGGGTTCCTGAAGCTTTCTTT
>once|TRBJ2-7|TRBD1|TRBV10-3
CAISERTGGPYEQYF
TGTGCCATCAGTGAGAGAACAGGGGGTCCCTACGAGCAGTACTTC
>.|TRBJ2-7|TRBD2|TRBV5-1
CASSLISGSGTYEQYF
TGCGCCAGCAGCTTAATTAGCGGGAGCGGTACCTACGAGCAGTACTTC
>.|TRBJ2-1|TRBD1|TRBV30
CAWIGTDYNEQFF
TGTGCCTGGATTGGGACAGACTACAATGAGCAGTTCTTC
>.|TRBJ2-5|TRBD1|TRBV30
CAWSVAIPRPTGKEETQYF
TGTGCCTGGAGTGTTGCCATCCCAAGACCGACAGGGAAGGAAGAGACCCAGTACTTC
>.|TRBJ1-2|.|TRBV7-8
CASSLGGRGYYGYTF
TGTGCCAGCAGCTTAGGAGGGAGGGGATACTATGGCTACACCTTC
>once|TRBJ2-1|.|TRBV7-6
CASSLALQGSYNEQFF
TGTGCCAGCAGCTTAGCGCTGCAGGGTTCTTACAATGAGCAGTTCTTC
>.|TRBJ2-7|TRBD1|TRBV6-4
CASIRDRDDEQYF
TGTGCCAGCATCCGGGACAGGGACGACGAGCAGTACTTC
>.|TRBJ2-7|.|TRBV6-6
CASSPDGDEQYF
TGTGCCAGCAGTCCGGACGGCGACGAGCAGTACTTC
>.|TRBJ2-3|.|TRBV7-9
CASSLGLGGTSTDTQYF
TGTGCCAGCAGCTTAGGACTAGGGGGCACTAGCACAGATACGCAGTATTTT
>.|TRBJ2-2|TRBD2|TRBV19
CASKPAGLELTGELFF
TGTGCCAGTAAACCGGCAGGACTAGAACTTACCGGGGAGCTGTTTTTT